Sequencing of this TCR beta chain was carried out in a study of beta chain features in type 1 diabetes. The study reverse transcribed the entire isolated RNA, so it sequenced expressed TCRB transcripts. TCRdb's table, derived via immunoSEQ multiplex PCR, lists solely in-frame clones and lacks some. The profile shows around 240,000 clones, over 65% of them singletons. CDR3 length: 13 amino acids. V was shortened by 6 bases and J by 2 bases, with 14 bases between the two germline ends. Germline lookup yields CDR1 GTSNPN and CDR2 SVGIG (reference sequence). This chain connects TRBV30 to TRBJ2-7; D may match TRBD1 or TRBD2 (5 bases each). The source of this sequence is a man younger than 40 in good health. The specimen sequenced was naive CD4+ T cells from blood. The CDR3 nucleotides are TGTGCCTGCAGGGTGGAGGAGCCCTACGAGCAGTACTTC. Amino acids: CACRVEEPYEQYF.